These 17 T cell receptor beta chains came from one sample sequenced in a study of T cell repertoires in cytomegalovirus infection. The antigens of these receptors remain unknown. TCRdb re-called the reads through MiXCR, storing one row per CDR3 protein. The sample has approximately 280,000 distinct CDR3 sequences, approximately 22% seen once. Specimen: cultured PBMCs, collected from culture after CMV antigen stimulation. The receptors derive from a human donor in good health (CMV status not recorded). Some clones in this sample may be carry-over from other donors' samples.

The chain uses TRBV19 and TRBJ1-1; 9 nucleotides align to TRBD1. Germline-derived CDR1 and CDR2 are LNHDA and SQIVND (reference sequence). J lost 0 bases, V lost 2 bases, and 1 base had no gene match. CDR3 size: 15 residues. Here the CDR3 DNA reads TGTGCCAGTAGTATAACAGGGGGCGTGAACACTGAAGCTTTCTTT. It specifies CASSITGGVNTEAFF.

CDR3 protein: CSVRGLAGENEQFF. The CDR3 region has the DNA TGCAGCGTCAGGGGACTAGCGGGAGAGAATGAGCAGTTCTTC. The chain uses TRBV29-1 and TRBJ2-1, with 14 positions matching TRBD2. The germline gives CDR1 SQVTM, CDR2 ANQGSEA. Trimming took 6 bases from V and 7 from J; bases not matched to a gene: 5. The length of the CDR3 is 14 residues.

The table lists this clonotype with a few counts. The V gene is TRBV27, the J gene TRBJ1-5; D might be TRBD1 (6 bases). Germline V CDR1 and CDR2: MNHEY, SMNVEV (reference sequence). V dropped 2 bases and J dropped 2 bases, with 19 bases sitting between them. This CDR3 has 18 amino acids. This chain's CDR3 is CASSLRGHRDWGNQPQHF. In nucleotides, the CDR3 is TGTGCCAGCAGTTTACGGGGACACCGCGATTGGGGCAATCAGCCCCAGCATTTT.

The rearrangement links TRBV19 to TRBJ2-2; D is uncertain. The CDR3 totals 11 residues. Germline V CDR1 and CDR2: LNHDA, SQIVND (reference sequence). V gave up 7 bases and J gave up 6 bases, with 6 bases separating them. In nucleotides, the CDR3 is TGTGCCAGTATTTATTCCGGGGAGCTGTTTTTT. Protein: CASIYSGELFF.

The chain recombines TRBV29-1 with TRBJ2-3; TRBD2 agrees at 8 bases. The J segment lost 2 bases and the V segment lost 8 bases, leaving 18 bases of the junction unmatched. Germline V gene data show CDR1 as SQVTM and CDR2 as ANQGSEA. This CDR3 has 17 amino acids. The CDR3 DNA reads TGCAGCCTTATTATCCCCTTCGCGGGAGGAAACACAGATACGCAGTATTTT. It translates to CSLIIPFAGGNTDTQYF.

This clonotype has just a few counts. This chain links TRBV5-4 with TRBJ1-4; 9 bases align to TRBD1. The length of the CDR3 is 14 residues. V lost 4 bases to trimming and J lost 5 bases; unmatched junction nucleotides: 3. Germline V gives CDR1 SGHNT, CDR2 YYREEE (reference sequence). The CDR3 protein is CASSTGQGNEKLFF. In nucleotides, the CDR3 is TGTGCCAGCAGCACCGGACAGGGGAATGAAAAACTGTTTTTT.

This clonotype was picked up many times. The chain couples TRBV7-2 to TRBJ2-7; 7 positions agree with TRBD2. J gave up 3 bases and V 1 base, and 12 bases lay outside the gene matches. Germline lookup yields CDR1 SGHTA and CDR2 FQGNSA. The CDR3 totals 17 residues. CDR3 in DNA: TGTGCCAGCAGCTTAGGGCCCCCGGGACTAAATAACTACGAGCAGTACTTC. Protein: CASSLGPPGLNNYEQYF.

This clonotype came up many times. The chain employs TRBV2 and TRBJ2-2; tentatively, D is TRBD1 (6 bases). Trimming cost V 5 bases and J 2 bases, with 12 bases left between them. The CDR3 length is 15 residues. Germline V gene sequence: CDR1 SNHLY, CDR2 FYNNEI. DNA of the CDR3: TGTGCCAGCAGTACAGGGATAATAAACACCGGGGAGCTGTTTTTT. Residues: CASSTGIINTGELFF.

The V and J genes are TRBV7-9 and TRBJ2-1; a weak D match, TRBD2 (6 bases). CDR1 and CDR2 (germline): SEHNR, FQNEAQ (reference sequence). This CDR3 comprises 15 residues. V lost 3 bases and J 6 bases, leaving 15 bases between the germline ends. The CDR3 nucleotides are TGTGCCAGCAGCTTTTCGGCAGGGAGGTCCAATGAGCAGTTCTTC. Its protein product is CASSFSAGRSNEQFF.

The CDR3 spells CASTAAYQETQYF. In DNA form, the CDR3 reads TGTGCCAGCACGGCTGCGTACCAAGAGACCCAGTACTTC. This chain links TRBV12-3 or TRBV12-4 with TRBJ2-5, with D uncertain. Trimming removed 7 bases at V and 0 bases at J, with 9 bases between. The CDR3 sequence is 13 residues long.

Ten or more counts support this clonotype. The CDR3 protein is CASSPDRKKLFF. CDR3 in DNA: TGTGCCAGCAGCCCGGACAGGAAAAAACTGTTTTTT. V usage is TRBV7-2 and J usage is TRBJ1-4, with TRBD1 matching over 7 bases. The CDR3 contains 12 residues. Germline lookup yields CDR1 SGHTA and CDR2 FQGNSA. Trimming took 5 bases from V and 9 from J; bases not matched to a gene: 3.

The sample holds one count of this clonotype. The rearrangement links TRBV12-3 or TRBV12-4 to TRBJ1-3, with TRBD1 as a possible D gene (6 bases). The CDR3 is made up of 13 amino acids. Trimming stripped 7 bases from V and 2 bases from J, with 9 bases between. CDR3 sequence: CASTRGTGNTIYF. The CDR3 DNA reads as TGTGCCAGCACCAGGGGAACTGGAAACACCATATATTTT.

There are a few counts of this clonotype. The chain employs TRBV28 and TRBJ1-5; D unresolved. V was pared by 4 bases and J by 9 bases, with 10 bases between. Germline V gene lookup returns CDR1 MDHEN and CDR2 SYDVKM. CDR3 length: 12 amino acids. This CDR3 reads CASSSPGWPQHF. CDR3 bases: TGTGCCAGCAGTTCCCCGGGGTGGCCCCAGCATTTT.

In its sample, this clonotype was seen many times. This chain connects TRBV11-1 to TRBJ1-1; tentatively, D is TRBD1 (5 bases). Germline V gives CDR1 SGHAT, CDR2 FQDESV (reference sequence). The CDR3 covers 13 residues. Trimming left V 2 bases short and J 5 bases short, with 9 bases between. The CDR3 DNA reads TGTGCCAGCAGCTTATTGACAGAAACTGAAGCTTTCTTT. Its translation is CASSLLTETEAFF.

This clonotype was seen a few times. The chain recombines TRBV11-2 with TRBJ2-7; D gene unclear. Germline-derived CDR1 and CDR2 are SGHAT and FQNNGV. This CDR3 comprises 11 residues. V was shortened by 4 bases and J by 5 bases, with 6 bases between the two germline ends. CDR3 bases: TGTGCCAGCAGCTCATTGGACGAGCAGTACTTC. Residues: CASSSLDEQYF.

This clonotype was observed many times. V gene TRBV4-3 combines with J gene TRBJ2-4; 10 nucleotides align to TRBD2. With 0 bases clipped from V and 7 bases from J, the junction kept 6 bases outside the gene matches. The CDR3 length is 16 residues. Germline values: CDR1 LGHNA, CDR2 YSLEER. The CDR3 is CASSQESTAGGNIQYF. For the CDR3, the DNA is TGCGCCAGCAGCCAAGAATCAACAGCGGGGGGGAACATTCAGTACTTC.

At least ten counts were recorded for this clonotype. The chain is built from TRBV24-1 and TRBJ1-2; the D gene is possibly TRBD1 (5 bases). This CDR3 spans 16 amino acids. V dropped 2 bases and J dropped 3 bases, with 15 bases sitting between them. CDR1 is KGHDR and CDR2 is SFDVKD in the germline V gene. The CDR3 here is CATSDSGTAGHYGYTF. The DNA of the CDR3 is TGTGCCACCAGTGATTCCGGGACCGCCGGGCACTATGGCTACACCTTC.